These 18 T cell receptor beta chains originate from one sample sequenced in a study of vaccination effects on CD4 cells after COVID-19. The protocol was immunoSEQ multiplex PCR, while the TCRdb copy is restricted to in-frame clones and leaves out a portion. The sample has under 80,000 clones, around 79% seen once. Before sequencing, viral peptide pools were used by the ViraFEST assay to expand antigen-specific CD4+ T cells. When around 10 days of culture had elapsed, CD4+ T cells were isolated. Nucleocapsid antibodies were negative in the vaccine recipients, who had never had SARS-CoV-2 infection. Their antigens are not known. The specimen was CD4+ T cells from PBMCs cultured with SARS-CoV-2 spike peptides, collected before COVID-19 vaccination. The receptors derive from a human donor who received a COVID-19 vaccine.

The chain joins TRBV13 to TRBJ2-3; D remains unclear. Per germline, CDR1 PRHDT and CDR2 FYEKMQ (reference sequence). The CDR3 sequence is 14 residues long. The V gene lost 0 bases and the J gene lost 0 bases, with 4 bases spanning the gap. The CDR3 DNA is TGTGCCAGCAGCTTAGGCTTAAGCACAGATACGCAGTATTTT. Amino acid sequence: CASSLGLSTDTQYF.

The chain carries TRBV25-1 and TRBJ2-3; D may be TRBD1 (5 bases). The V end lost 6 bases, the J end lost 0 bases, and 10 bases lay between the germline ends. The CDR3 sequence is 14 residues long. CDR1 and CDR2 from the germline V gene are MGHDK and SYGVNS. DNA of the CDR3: TGTGCCAGCAGGGACACTTCTAGCACAGATACGCAGTATTTT. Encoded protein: CASRDTSSTDTQYF.

The CDR3 DNA is TGTGCCAGCTCACCACCCGCCCTGAGGGCTACTGAAGCTTTCTTT. Its protein is CASSPPALRATEAFF. The chain uses TRBV18 and TRBJ1-1; D ambiguous. Trimming removed 0 bases from V and 5 bases from J, with 13 bases in between. This CDR3 has 15 amino acids. CDR1 is KGHSH, CDR2 LQKENI, per germline.

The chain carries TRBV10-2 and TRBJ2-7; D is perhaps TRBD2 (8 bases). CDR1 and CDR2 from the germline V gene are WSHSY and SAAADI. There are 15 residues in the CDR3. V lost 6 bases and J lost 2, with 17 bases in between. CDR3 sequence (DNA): TGCGCCAGCAGCTCGGGAGGGACAGTGACCTACGAGCAGTACGTC. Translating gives CASSSGGTVTYEQYV.

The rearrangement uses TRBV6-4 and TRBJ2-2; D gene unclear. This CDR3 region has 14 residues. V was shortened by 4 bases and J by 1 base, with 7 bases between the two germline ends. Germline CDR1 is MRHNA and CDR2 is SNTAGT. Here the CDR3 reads CASSVYLNTGELFF. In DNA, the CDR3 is TGTGCCAGCAGTGTGTACCTGAACACCGGGGAGCTGTTTTTT.

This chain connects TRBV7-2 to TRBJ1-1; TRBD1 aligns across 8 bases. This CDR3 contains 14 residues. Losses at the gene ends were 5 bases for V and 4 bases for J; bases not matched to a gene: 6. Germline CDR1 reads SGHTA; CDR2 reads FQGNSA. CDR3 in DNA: TGTGCCAGCAGCCCGGACAGGGTTCGCACTGAAGCTTTCTTT. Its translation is CASSPDRVRTEAFF.

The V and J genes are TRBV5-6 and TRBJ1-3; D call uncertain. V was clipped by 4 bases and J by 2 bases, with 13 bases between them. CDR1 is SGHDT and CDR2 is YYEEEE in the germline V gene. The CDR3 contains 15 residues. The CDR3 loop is CASSPRRNAGNTIYF. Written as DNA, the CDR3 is TGTGCCAGCAGCCCTCGACGGAACGCTGGAAACACCATATATTTT.

CDR3 nucleotides: TGCGCCAGCAGCTTGGGACTAGCGGGGGGGCCGTGGGACACAGATACGCAGTATTTT. The encoded protein is CASSLGLAGGPWDTDTQYF. The rearrangement joins TRBV5-1 to TRBJ2-3; 14 bases line up with TRBD2. Losses at the gene ends were 0 bases for V and 2 bases for J; bases not matched to a gene: 8. Germline CDR1 and CDR2: SGHRS and YFSETQ. The CDR3 totals 19 residues.

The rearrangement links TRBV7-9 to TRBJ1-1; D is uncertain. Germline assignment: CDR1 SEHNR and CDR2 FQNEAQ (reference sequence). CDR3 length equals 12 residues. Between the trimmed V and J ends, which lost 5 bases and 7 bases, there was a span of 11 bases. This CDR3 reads CASSGVGGEAFF. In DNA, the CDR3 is TGTGCCAGCAGCGGGGTGGGCGGTGAAGCTTTCTTT.

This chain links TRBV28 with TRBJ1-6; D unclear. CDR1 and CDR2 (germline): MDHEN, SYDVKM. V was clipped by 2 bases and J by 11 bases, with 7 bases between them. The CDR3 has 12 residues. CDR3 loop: CASSLRAAPLHF. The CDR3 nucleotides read TGTGCCAGCAGTTTACGAGCTGCACCCCTCCACTTT.

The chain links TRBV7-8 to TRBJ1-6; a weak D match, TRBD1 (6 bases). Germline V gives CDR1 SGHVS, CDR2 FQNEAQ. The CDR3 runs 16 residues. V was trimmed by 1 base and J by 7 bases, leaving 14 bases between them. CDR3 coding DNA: TGTGCCAGCAGCTTAGTGGGGTGGCAGGGGAATTCACCCCTCCACTTT. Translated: CASSLVGWQGNSPLHF.

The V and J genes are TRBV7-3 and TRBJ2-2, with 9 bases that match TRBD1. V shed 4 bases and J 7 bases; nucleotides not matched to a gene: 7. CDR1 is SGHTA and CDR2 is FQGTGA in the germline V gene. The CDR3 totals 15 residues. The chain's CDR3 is CASSYRQGGVGELFF. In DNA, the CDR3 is TGTGCCAGCAGCTACAGACAGGGGGGGGTCGGGGAGCTGTTTTTT.

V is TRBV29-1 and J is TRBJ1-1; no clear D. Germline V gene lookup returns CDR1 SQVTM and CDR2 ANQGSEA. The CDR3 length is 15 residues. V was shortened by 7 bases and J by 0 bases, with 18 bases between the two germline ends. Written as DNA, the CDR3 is TGCAGCGCCAAGGACGGTGTTAACATGAACACTGAAGCTTTCTTT. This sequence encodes CSAKDGVNMNTEAFF. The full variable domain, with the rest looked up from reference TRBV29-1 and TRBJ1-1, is SAVISQKPSRDICQRGTSLTIQCQVDSQVTMMFWYRQQPGQSLTLIATANQGSEATYESGFVIDKFPISRPNLTFSTLTVSNMSPEDSSIYLCSAKDGVNMNTEAFFGQGTRLTVV.

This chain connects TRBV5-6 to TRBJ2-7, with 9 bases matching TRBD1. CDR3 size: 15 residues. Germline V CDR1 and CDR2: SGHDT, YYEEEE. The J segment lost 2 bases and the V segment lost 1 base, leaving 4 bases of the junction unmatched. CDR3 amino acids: CASSLSWTGAYEQYV. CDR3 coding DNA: TGTGCCAGCAGCTTGTCCTGGACAGGGGCCTACGAGCAGTACGTC.

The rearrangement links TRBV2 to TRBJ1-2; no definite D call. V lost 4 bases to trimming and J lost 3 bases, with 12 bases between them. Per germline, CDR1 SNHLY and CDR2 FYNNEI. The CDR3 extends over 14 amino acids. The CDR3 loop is CASSVGSGDYGYTF. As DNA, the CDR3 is TGTGCCAGCAGTGTCGGCAGTGGGGACTATGGCTACACCTTC.

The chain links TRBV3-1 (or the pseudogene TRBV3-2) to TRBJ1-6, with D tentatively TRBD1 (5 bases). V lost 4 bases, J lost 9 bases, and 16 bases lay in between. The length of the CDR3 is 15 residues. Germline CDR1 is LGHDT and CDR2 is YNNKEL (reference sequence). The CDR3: CASSRNAREFSPLHF. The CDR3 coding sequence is TGTGCCAGCAGCCGAAACGCCAGGGAGTTTTCACCCCTCCACTTT.

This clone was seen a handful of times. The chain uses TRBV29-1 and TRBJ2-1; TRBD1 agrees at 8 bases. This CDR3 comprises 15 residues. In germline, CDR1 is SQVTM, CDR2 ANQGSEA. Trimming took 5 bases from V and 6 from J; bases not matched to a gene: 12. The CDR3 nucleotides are TGCAGCGTTACTTTATTTCAGGGGGCCTCCAATGAGCAGTTCTTC. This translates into CSVTLFQGASNEQFF.

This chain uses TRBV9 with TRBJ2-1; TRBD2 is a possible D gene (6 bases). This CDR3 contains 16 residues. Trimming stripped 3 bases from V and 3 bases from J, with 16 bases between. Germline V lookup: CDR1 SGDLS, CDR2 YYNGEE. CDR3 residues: CASSALDRRGYNEQFF. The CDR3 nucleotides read TGTGCCAGCAGCGCACTAGATCGGAGGGGCTACAATGAGCAGTTCTTC.